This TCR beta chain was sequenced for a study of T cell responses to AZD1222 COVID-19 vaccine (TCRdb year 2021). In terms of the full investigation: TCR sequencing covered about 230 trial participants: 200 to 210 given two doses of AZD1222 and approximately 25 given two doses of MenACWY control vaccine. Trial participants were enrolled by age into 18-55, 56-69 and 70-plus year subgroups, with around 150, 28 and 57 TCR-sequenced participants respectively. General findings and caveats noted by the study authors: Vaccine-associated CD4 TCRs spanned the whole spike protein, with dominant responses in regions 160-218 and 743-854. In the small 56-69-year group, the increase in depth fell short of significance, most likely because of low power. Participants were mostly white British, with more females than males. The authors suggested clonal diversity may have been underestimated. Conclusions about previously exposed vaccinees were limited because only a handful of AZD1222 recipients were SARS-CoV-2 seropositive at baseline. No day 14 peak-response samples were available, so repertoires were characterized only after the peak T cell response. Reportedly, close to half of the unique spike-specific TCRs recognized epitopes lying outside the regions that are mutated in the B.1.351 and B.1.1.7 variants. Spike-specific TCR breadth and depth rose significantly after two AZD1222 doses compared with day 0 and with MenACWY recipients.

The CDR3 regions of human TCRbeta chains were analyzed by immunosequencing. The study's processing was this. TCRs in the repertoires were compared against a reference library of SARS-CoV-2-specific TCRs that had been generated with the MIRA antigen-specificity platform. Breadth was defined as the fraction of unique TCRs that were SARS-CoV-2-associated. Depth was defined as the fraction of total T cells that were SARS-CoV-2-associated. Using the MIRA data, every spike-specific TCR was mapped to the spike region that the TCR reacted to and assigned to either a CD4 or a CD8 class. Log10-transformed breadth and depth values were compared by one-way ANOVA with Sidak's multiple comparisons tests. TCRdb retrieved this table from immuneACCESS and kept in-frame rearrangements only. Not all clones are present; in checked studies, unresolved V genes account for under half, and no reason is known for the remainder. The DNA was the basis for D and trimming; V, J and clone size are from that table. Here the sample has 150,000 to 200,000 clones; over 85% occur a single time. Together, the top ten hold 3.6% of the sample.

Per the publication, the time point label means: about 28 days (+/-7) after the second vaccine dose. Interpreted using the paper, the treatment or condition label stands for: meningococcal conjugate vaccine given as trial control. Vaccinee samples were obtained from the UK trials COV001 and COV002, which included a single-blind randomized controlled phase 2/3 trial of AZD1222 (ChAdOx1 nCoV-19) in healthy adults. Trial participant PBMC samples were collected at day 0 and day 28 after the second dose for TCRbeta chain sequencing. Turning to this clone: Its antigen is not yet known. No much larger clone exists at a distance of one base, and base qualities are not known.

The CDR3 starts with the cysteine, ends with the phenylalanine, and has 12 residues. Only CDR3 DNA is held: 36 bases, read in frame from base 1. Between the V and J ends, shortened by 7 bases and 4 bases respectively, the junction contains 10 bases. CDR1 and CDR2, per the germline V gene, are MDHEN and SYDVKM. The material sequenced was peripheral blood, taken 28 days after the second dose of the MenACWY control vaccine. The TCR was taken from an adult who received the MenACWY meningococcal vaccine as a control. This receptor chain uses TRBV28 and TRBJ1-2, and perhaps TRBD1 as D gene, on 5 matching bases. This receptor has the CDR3 CASMGVGYGYTF. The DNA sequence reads TGTGCCAGCATGGGGGTTGGCTATGGCTACACCTTC.